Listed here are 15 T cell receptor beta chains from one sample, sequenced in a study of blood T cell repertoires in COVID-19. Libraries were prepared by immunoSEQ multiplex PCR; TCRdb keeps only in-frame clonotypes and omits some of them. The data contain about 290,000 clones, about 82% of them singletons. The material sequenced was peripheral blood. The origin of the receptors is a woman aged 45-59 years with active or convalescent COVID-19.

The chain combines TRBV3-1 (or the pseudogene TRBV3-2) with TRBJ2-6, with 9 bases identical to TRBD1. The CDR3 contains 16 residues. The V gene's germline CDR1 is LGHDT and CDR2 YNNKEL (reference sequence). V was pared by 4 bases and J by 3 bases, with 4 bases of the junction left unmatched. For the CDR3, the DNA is TGTGCCAGCAGCCGTACAGGGGGCGTTGGGGCCAACGTCCTGACTTTC. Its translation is CASSRTGGVGANVLTF.

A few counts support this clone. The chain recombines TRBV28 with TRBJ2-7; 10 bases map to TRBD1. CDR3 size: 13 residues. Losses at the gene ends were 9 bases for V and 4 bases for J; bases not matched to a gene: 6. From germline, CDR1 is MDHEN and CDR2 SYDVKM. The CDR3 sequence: CASTTGGGYEQYF. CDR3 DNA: TGTGCCAGTACGACAGGGGGCGGTTACGAGCAGTACTTC.

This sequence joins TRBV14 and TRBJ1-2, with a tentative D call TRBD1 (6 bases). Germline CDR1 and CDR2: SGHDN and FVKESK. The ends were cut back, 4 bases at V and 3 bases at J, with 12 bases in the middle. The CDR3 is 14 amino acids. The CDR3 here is CASSPRGVDYGYTF. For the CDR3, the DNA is TGTGCCAGCAGCCCCAGGGGAGTCGACTATGGCTACACCTTC.

Here the CDR3 DNA reads TGCAGCGTTGCAAGGCAGGGGCTCTACACCTTC. Its protein product is CSVARQGLYTF. V gene TRBV29-1 combines with J gene TRBJ1-2; tentatively, D is TRBD1 (6 bases). Germline V gene lookup returns CDR1 SQVTM and CDR2 ANQGSEA. The CDR3 consists of 11 residues. The V and J ends lost 4 bases and 10 bases respectively, with 13 bases between them.

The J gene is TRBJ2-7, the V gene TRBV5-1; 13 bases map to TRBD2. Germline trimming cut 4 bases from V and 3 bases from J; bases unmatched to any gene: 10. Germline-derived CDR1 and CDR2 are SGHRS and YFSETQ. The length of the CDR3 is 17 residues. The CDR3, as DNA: TGCGCCAGCAGCCTGACGGGACTAGCGGGACCCGGCTACGAGCAGTACTTC. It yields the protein CASSLTGLAGPGYEQYF. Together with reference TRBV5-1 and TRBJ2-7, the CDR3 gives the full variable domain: KAGVTQTPRYLIKTRGQQVTLSCSPISGHRSVSWYQQTPGQGLQFLFEYFSETQRNKGNFPGRFSGRQFSNSRSEMNVSTLELGDSALYLCASSLTGLAGPGYEQYFGPGTRLTVT.

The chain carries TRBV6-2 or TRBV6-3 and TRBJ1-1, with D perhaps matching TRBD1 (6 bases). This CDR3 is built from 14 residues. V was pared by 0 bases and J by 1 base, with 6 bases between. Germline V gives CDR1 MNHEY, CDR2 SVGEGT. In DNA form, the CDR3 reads TGTGCCAGCAGTTACTCAGGGGGGAACACTGAAGCTTTCTTT. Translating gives CASSYSGGNTEAFF.

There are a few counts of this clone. In DNA, the CDR3 is TGCGCCAGCCGCACCGCACTAGCGGGACCAGGGGGAACCGGGGAGCTGTTTTTT. This sequence encodes CASRTALAGPGGTGELFF. The V call is TRBV5-1, the J call TRBJ2-2; 10 bases line up with TRBD2. The CDR3 spans 18 residues. J lost 5 bases, V lost 7 bases, and 17 bases had no gene match. Germline CDR1 and CDR2: SGHRS and YFSETQ.

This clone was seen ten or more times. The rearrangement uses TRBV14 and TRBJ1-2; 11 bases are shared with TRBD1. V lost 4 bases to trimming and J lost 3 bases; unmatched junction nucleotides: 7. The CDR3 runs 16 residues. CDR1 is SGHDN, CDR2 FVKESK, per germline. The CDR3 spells CASSRKDRGQDYGYTF. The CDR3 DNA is TGTGCCAGCAGCCGGAAGGACAGGGGGCAGGACTATGGCTACACCTTC.

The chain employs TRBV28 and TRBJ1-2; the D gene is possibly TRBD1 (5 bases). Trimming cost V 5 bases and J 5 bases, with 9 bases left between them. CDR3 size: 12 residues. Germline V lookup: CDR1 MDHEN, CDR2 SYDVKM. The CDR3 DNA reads TGTGCCAGCAGTACGGGGGAGTATGGCTACACCTTC. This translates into CASSTGEYGYTF.

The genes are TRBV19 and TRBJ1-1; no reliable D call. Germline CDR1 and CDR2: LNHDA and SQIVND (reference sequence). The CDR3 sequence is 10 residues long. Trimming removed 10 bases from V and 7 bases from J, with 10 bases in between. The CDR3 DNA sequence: TGTGCCACCCGGGGAGTTGAAGCTTTCTTT. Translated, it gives CATRGVEAFF.

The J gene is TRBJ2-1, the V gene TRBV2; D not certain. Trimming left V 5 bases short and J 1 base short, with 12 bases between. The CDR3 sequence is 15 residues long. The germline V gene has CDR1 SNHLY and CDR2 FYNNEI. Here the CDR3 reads CASSQDSPSYNEQFF. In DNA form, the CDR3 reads TGTGCCAGCAGTCAAGACTCGCCTTCCTACAATGAGCAGTTCTTC.

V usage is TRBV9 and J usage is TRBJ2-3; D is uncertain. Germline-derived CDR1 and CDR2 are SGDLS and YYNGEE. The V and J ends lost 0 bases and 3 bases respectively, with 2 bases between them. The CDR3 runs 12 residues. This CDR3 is CASSVATDTQYF. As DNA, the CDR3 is TGTGCCAGCAGCGTAGCGACAGATACGCAGTATTTT.

As DNA, the CDR3 is TGTGCCAGCAGGACCCCGGGACAGGGGGCCCCAAACTATGGCTACACCTTC. This translates into CASRTPGQGAPNYGYTF. The V gene is TRBV28, the J gene TRBJ1-2; 12 positions agree with TRBD1. In germline, CDR1 is MDHEN, CDR2 SYDVKM. The CDR3 runs 17 residues. V dropped 6 bases and J dropped 2; count of bases not matched to a gene: 10.

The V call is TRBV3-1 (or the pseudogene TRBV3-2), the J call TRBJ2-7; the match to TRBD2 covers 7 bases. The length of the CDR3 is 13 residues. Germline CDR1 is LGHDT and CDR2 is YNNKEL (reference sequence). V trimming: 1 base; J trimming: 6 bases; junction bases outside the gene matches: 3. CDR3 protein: CASSQGTGGEQYF. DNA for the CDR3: TGTGCCAGCAGCCAAGGAACGGGGGGCGAGCAGTACTTC.

CDR3 coding DNA: TGCAGTGCTAGTTCCCCCCGGGCGGGGCTTGACTACGAGCAGTACTTC. Translation gives CSASSPRAGLDYEQYF. V usage is TRBV20-1 and J usage is TRBJ2-7, with D maybe TRBD2 (6 bases). CDR1 and CDR2 (germline): DFQATT, SNEGSKA (reference sequence). With 3 bases removed from V and 3 bases from J, the gap between germline ends came to 21 bases. The CDR3 is 16 amino acids.